This T cell receptor beta chain was captured by sequencing in a study of blood T cells in healthy people across ages (dated by TCRdb to between 2014 and 2017). At the level of the whole study: In model experiments, template switching captured about one uniquely barcoded TCR beta cDNA molecule for every two T cells. To track age-related changes in TCR beta repertoire diversity, the study relied on deep sequencing normalized with unique cDNA molecular identifiers. Two additional independent replicas of 1 million unique cDNA reads from the same blood draw were analyzed for two donors (one aged 18 to 30 and one aged 80 or older). To avoid experimental bias, donors of different ages were spread randomly across the sequencing lanes. The donors were split into four age groups: young (average around 15 years), middle-aged (over 35), aged (around 67) and long-lived (more than 80). Overall results and qualifications from the work: A strong correlation was found between observed TCR beta diversity and the percentage of naive T cells measured by flow cytometry. Bulk unsorted PBMC profiling prevented conclusive comparison of naive and antigen-experienced compartments. The CMV infection status of donors was not known, potentially confounding age-related changes in expanded clonotypes. Estimates of total diversity from one million sequenced T cells were regarded as lower bounds and underestimates. Observed TCR beta diversity per million T cells fell roughly linearly with age, and a significant reduction was already apparent by age around 36. Compared with the aged group, the long-lived group had more naive CD4+ T cells, fewer expanded clones and increased TCR diversity, suggesting age selection.

About this clonotype: The antigen this receptor binds is unknown. No much larger clone exists at a distance of one base, and base qualities are not known.

Including cysteine and phenylalanine, the CDR3 has 14 amino acids. The only DNA kept is the CDR3, 42 bases in frame from the first base. The germline V end is reduced by 5 bases and the J end by 5 bases; junction bases left unmatched: 7. Per the germline V gene (reference sequence), DFQATT is the CDR1 and SNEGSKA is the CDR2. Donors were 40 or so systemically healthy Caucasian individuals from Russia aged roughly 6 to 90 years. Around 10 milliliters of peripheral blood were collected from each donor into EDTA-treated Vacutainer tubes. Ficoll-Paque density-gradient centrifugation was used to isolate PBMCs, with at least 6.5 million per sample. Total RNA was extracted from PBMCs with Trizol reagent, with at least 6 micrograms obtained per sample. For every donor, an aliquot of PBMCs went through flow cytometry to measure the percentages of naive CD45RAhigh/CD27high T cells. The library was generated by 5' RACE. Sequenced using an Illumina HiSeq 2500. A second PCR of about 7 to 12 cycles was run with a J-beta primer mix and a sample-barcoded 5' primer. A template-switch 5' adaptor carrying 12 random nucleotides introduced a unique molecular identifier onto each TCR beta cDNA molecule. Each sample yielded at least 2.5 million CDR3-containing paired-end reads. The Mint cDNA synthesis kit, primed by a TRBC-specific oligonucleotide, was used to synthesize first-strand cDNA from all RNA. After uracil-DNA glycosylase treatment, a first 18-cycle PCR used universal primers M1SS and BC2_uni_R on all cDNA. On the authors' methods: Each sample was normalized by randomly selecting 1 million high-quality reads, each carrying a distinct molecular identifier. Instead of being binned into consensus sequences, reads that shared molecular identifiers were thrown out. CDR3 identification, clonotype clustering and error correction used MiTCR with a Q25 quality threshold and the strictest error-elimination algorithm. A nonparametric unseen species model with Euler transformation was used to estimate lower-bound total TCR beta diversity. TCRdb itself trimmed the public reads at Q25 with fastp, ran MiXCR and retained productive beta chains. Duplicate CDR3 protein sequences are folded into a single record with the most common DNA and genes. None of the V and J calls come from the authors' own analysis; TCRdb made them. The table for this sample lists about 590,000 distinct CDR3 sequences; 25% to 30% of them were counted only once. Jointly, the top ten make up about 15% of the sample.

Sequenced material: blood. The source is a woman aged 80 or over in good health. Recombination connected TRBV20-1 to TRBJ2-5, with TRBD2 matching 11 junction bases. The CDR3 region: CSAWIAGGPETQYF. In nucleotides, the sequence is TGCAGTGCTTGGATAGCGGGGGGGCCCGAGACCCAGTACTTC.